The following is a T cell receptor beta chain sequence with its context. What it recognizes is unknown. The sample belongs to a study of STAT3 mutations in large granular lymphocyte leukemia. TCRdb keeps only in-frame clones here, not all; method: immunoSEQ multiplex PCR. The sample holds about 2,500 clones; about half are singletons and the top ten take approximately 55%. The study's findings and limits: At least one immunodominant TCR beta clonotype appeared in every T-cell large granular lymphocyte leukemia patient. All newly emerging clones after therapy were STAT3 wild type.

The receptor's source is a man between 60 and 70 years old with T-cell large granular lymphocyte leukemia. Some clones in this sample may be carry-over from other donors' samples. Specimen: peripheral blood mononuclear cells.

The CDR3 DNA follows: TGCGCCAGCAGCCTGGAAGGGGAGACCCAGTACTTC. It is translated as CASSLEGETQYF. The chain joins TRBV5-1 to TRBJ2-5; no clear D. Deletions cut 4 bases from V and 5 bases from J, with 9 bases between. CDR3 size: 12 residues. Germline CDR1 reads SGHRS; CDR2 reads YFSETQ.